This TCR beta chain emerged from a study of blood T cells in healthy people across ages. Study findings and constraints: A roughly linear fall in TCR beta diversity per million T cells was seen with increasing age. PBMCs that were unsorted prevented a conclusive naive versus antigen-experienced comparison.

The germline V gene encodes CDR1 MNHEY and CDR2 SMNVEV (reference sequence). This CDR3 region has 15 residues. V was trimmed by 6 bases and J by 0 bases, leaving 14 bases between them. Next came a second PCR, run for about 7 to 11 cycles, which used a sample-barcoded 5' primer along with a J-beta primer mix. One entry per CDR3 protein results from TCRdb running MiXCR on the 5' RACE reads. The sample holds 1.5 million to 2 million distinct CDR3 sequences; about 50% are singletons and the top ten take approximately 2.1%. Turning to this clonotype: The antigen is not known.

All donors came from Russia, were Caucasian and healthy, and spanned ages roughly 6 to 95. The receptor was derived from a woman in her 40s in good health. The V call is TRBV27, the J call TRBJ1-1; D is uncertain. Sequenced: blood. The DNA for the CDR3 is TGTGCCAGCAGCCTTATCGGAGGGATGAACACTGAAGCTTTCTTT. Protein product: CASSLIGGMNTEAFF.